This TCR beta chain stems from a study of blood T cell repertoires in COVID-19. Background on the study: PBMCs, B-cell-depleted T cells, or T cells provided the cDNA or gDNA that made up the material.

Comment on this clone: An end of the junction differs from the germline gene, which may be a read error.

This CDR3 contains 14 residues. The germline V gene has CDR1 MNHNY and CDR2 SVGAGI (reference sequence). Per the original data handling: Estimation of nucleated cell counts was performed using reference gene primer amplification. The method was immunoSEQ multiplex PCR; TCRdb's version includes in-frame clones alone and lacks a portion of them. The V and J calls and clone size were taken over from that table, and D and trimming were inferred from the DNA. The sample comprises 130,000 or so clones, 70% to 90% of which are singletons, and about 4.1% rests with the top ten. V gene TRBV6-6 combines with J gene TRBJ2-1; 7 bases fit TRBD2. The receptor was derived from a man between 35 and 55 years old with acute or convalescent COVID-19. Sequencing input: peripheral blood. The CDR3 loop is CASSKGLGNNKQFF. As DNA, the CDR3 is TGTGCCAGCAGTAAAGGACTAGGAAACAATAAGCAGTTCTTC.